These 7 T cell receptor beta chains came from one sample sequenced in a study of T cells in women clearing cervical HPV infection. Sequencing was performed with immunoSEQ multiplex PCR; in TCRdb, only in-frame clones are kept and a portion is missing. The sample has more than 20,000 clones; the top ten hold 3.7%. Sequencing was performed on blood buffy coat. These receptors originate from a woman between 18 and 70 years old with a cervical HPV16 infection that either progressed to CIN3+ or cleared (not recorded which).

CDR3 residues: CAIGTGTGANVLTF. Partial CDR3 DNA: TGTGCCATCGGGACCGGGACAGGGGCCAACGTC. The V gene is TRBV10-3, the J gene TRBJ2-6; possibly TRBD1 for D (6 bases). Coverage ceases 3 residues before the CDR3 finishes, and the germline J gene fills in the end. Germline CDR1 and CDR2: ENHRY and SYGVKD. V was shortened by 8 bases and J by 4 bases, with 12 bases between the two germline ends. The CDR3 length is 14 residues.

Details on this clone: The read ends 3 residues shy of where the CDR3 ends; the end is completed using the germline J gene. V gene TRBV18 combines with J gene TRBJ1-2; weak D call: TRBD1 (6 bases). Germline-derived CDR1 and CDR2 are KGHSH and LQKENI. V lost 3 bases to trimming and J lost 2 bases, with 7 bases between them. The CDR3 consists of 13 residues. The CDR3 bases that were read are TGTGCCAGCTCACCTGGACAGAACTATGGC. This sequence encodes CASSPGQNYG. The whole CDR3 is CASSPGQNYGYTF.

Worth noting for this clone: The missing CDR3 end, 3 residues past where the read stops, is filled in from the germline J gene. The chain carries TRBV5-8 and TRBJ2-5; 9 nucleotides align to TRBD1. This CDR3 contains 15 residues. With V trimmed by 2 bases and J by 2 bases, 4 bases remained unmatched. Germline loops: CDR1 SGHTS, CDR2 YDEGEE. This CDR3 is CASSLGTGKQETQYF. The CDR3 bases that were read are TGTGCCAGCAGCTTAGGGACAGGGAAGCAAGAGACC.

Concerning this clone: The read is 3 residues too short to cover the CDR3 end, so that end is filled in from the germline J gene. This chain links TRBV12-3 or TRBV12-4 with TRBJ2-7, with a possible D match to TRBD1 (6 bases). The CDR3 totals 14 residues. The germline V and J ends were trimmed by 3 bases and 6 bases, with 15 bases remaining between them. CDR3 DNA, as far as it was read: TGTGCCAGCAGTTTTTGGGGGCCCATGAGCGAG. Translated, it gives CASSFWGPMSE. The entire CDR3 reads CASSFWGPMSEQYF.

A remark on this clone: The read stops 3 residues short of the end of the CDR3; the missing end is completed from the germline J gene. The rearrangement joins TRBV7-6 to TRBJ1-4, with 9 bases lining up with TRBD1. There are 16 residues in the CDR3. V trimming: 2 bases; J trimming: 7 bases; junction bases outside the gene matches: 8. The V gene's germline CDR1 is SGHVS and CDR2 FNYEAQ. The CDR3 protein is CASSLLQGANTEKLFF. The part of the CDR3 DNA that was read is TGTGCCAGCAGCTTATTACAGGGGGCGAATACTGAAAAA.

The CDR3 bases that were read are TGTGCCAGCAGTCCTATAGCGGGGGGAGTAGAGACC. Translated: CASSPIAGGVET. The CDR3 in full is CASSPIAGGVETQYF. The V and J genes are TRBV5-5 and TRBJ2-5, with 10 bases lining up with TRBD2. The read ends 3 residues early relative to the CDR3; the germline J gene fills the gap. The CDR3 runs to 15 residues. Germline CDR1 and CDR2: SGHKS and YYEKEE (reference sequence). Losses at the gene ends were 5 bases for V and 4 bases for J; bases not matched to a gene: 8.

Partial CDR3 DNA: TGTGCCAGCTCCGCCGGGGGGCTCCACCCTGACCTTTCACCC. Translation: CASSAGGLHPDLSP. In full, the CDR3 reads CASSAGGLHPDLSPAFF. The genes are TRBV18 and TRBJ1-1, with D tentatively TRBD1 (6 bases). The read ends 3 residues shy of where the CDR3 ends; the end is completed using the germline J gene. There are 17 residues in the CDR3. CDR1 and CDR2 from the germline V gene are KGHSH and LQKENI.